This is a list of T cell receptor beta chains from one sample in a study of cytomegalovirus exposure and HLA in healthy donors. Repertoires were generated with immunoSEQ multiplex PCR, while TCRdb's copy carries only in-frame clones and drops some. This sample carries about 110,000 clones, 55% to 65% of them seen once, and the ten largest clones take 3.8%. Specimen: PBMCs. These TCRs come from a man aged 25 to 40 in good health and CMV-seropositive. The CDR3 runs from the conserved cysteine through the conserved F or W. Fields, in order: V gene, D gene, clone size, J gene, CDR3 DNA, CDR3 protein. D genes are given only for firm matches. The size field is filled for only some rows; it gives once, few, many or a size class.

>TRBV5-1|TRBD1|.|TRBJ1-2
TGCGCCAGCAGCCCAGACAGGGCCGACTATGGCTACACCTTC
CASSPDRADYGYTF
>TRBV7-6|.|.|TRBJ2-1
TGTGCCAGCAGCTTAGGCCCAGGCCCTTACAATGAGCAGTTCTTC
CASSLGPGPYNEQFF
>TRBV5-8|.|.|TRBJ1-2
TGTGCCAGCAGCTTGGCCGCGGGGGCTAGGGGCTACACCTTC
CASSLAAGARGYTF
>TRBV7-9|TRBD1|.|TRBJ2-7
TGTGCCAGCAGCCGGGACAGGGCCTACGAGCAGTACTTC
CASSRDRAYEQYF
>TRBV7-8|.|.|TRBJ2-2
TGTGCCAGCAGCCCCCGGAGGCTGGCCGGGGAGCTGTTTTTT
CASSPRRLAGELFF
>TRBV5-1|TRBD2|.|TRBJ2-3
TGCGCCAGCAGCTCGACTAGCGGGGGCGATACGCAGTATTTT
CASSSTSGGDTQYF
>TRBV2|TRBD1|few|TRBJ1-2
TGTGCCAGCAGTAGGGAAGGGGGCGAAGTCAGCTACACCTTC
CASSREGGEVSYTF
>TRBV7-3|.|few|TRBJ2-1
TGTGCCAGCTCGGGGGGCGCCTACAATGAGCAGTTCTTC
CASSGGAYNEQFF
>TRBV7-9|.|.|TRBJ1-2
TGTGCCAGCAGCTTAGCAGGGGGTTATGGCTACACCTTC
CASSLAGGYGYTF
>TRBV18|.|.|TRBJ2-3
TGTGCCAGCTCCCTCCCACTAGCAGGCACAGATACGCAGTATTTT
CASSLPLAGTDTQYF
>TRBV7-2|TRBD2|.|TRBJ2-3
TGTGCCAGCAGCCCACCCCGGGGGGGTAGCACAGATACGCAGTATTTT
CASSPPRGGSTDTQYF
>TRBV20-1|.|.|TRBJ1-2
TGCAGTGTGGGCACGACATATGGCTACACCTTC
CSVGTTYGYTF
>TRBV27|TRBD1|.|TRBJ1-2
TGTGCCAGCAGCGGGGTCCGGGACAGAATCTATGGCTACACCTTC
CASSGVRDRIYGYTF
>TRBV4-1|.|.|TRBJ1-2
TGCGCCAGCAGCCAGAAGACAGGCTTCAGTAACTATGGCTACACCTTC
CASSQKTGFSNYGYTF
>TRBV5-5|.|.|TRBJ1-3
TGTGCCAGCAGCCGAATTGGGAGCTCTGGAAACACCATATATTTT
CASSRIGSSGNTIYF
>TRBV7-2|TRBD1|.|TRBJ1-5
TGTGCCAGCAGCCCGAGAGGTGGGACAGGGAATCAGCCCCAGCATTTT
CASSPRGGTGNQPQHF
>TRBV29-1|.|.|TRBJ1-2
TGCAGCGCAGACGACAGGATCTATGGCTACACCTTC
CSADDRIYGYTF
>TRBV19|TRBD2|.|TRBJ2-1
TGTGCCAGTAGTATAGCGGGGGGTCTTTACAATGAGCAGTTCTTC
CASSIAGGLYNEQFF
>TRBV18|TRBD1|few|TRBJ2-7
TGTGCCAGCTCACCGGACAGGGTGAGCTACGAGCAGTACTTC
CASSPDRVSYEQYF
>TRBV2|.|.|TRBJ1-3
TGTGCCAGCAGTGAAGCGCGGGGGCTTACTGGAAACACCATATATTTT
CASSEARGLTGNTIYF
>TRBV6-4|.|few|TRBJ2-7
TGTGCCAGCAGTAACCGACAGTACCAAGGGCCCTACGAGCAGTACTTC
CASSNRQYQGPYEQYF
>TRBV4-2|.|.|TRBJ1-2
TGTGCCAGCAGCCAAGGATCAGGGTCGGTCCTTGGCTACACCTTC
CASSQGSGSVLGYTF
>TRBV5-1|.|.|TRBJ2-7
TGCGCCAGCAGCAAGGACAGTTACGAGCAGTACTTC
CASSKDSYEQYF
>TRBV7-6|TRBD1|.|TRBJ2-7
TGTGCCAGCAGCTTAGGGACAGGGGGAAAGCAGTACTTC
CASSLGTGGKQYF
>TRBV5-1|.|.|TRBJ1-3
TGCGCCAGCAGCTCGGGAATTACTGGAAACACCATATATTTT
CASSSGITGNTIYF
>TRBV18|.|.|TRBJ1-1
TGTGCCAGCTCACCAGCCAGGGTCGGCACTGAAGCTTTCTTT
CASSPARVGTEAFF
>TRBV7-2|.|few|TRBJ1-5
TGTGCCAGCAGTCGTGGCACGAATCAGCCCCAGCATTTT
CASSRGTNQPQHF